This T cell receptor beta chain was sequenced during a study of T-cell memory formation after mild COVID-19. Each CDR3 protein is one row after TCRdb ran MiXCR on the 5' RACE reads. The sample shows fewer than 300,000 distinct CDR3 sequences, about a sixth of them seen only once. The table lists this clonotype with a few counts. The origin of this receptor is a man aged 18 to 29 who had mild COVID-19 (a few samples of this study predate the infection). Cell type and time point are not known. Material for sequencing was PBMCs or a T cell subset sorted from them (not recorded which).

The CDR3 loop is CASSLHRVDTQYF. DNA of the CDR3: TGCGCCAGCAGCTTGCACAGGGTGGATACGCAGTATTTT. This chain connects TRBV5-1 to TRBJ2-3, with a tentative D call TRBD1 (6 bases). The CDR3 is 13 amino acids. Per germline, CDR1 SGHRS and CDR2 YFSETQ. V dropped 1 base and J dropped 6 bases, with 9 bases sitting between them.